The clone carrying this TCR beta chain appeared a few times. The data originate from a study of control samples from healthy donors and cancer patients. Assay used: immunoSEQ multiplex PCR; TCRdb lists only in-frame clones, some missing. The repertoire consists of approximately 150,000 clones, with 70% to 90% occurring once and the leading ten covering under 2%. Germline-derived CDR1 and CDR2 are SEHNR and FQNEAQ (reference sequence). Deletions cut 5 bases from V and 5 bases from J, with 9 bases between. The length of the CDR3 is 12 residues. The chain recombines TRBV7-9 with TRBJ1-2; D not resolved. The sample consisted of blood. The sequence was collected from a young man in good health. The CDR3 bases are TGTGCCAGCAGCCGTGGCCCATATGGCTACACCTTC. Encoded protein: CASSRGPYGYTF.